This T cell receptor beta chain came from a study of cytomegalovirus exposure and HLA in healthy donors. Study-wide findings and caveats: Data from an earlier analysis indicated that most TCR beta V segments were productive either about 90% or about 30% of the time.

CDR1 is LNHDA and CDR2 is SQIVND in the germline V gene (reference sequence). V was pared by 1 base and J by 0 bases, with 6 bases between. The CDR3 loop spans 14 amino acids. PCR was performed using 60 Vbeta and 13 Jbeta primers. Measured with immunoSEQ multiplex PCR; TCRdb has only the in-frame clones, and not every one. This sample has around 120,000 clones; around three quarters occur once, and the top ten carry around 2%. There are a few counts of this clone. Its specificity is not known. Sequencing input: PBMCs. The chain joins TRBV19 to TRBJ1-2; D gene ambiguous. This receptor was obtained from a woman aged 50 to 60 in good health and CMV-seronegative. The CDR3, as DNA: TGTGCCAGTAGTATAGCGAGGACTAACTATGGCTACACCTTC. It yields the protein CASSIARTNYGYTF.